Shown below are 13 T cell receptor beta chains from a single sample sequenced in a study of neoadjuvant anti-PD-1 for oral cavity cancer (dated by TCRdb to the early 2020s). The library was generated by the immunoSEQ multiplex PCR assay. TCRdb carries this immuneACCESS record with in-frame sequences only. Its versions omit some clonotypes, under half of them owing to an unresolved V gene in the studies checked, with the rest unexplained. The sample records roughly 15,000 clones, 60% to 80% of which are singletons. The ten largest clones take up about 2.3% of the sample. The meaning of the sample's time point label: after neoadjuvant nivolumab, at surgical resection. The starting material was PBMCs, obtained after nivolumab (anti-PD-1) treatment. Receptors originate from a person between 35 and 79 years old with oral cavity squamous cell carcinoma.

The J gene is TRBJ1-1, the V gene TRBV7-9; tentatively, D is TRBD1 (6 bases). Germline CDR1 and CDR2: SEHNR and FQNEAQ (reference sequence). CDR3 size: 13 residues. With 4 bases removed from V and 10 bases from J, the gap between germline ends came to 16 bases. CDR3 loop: CASSSLPKGGAFF. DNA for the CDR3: TGTGCCAGCAGCTCGCTCCCCAAGGGGGGAGCTTTCTTT.

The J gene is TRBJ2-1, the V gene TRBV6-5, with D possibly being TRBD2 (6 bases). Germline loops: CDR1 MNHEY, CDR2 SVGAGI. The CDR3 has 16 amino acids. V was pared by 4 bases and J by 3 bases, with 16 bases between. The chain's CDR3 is CASSFVAALGYNEQFF. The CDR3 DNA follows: TGTGCCAGCAGTTTCGTAGCGGCCCTCGGCTACAATGAGCAGTTCTTC.

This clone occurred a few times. The CDR3 DNA follows: TGTGCCAGCAGTTCGGGACAGGGCGGCGAGCAGTACTTC. Translating it yields CASSSGQGGEQYF. The chain combines TRBV6-6 with TRBJ2-7; 9 bases align to TRBD1. Germline-derived CDR1 and CDR2 are MNHNY and SVGAGI (reference sequence). V trimming: 4 bases; J trimming: 6 bases; junction bases outside the gene matches: 4. The CDR3 spans 13 residues.

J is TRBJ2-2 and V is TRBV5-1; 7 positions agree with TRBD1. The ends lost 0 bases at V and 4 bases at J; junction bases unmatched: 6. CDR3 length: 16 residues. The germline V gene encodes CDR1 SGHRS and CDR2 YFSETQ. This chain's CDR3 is CASSLVGQHGTGELFF. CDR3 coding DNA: TGCGCCAGCAGCTTGGTGGGACAGCACGGCACCGGGGAGCTGTTTTTT.

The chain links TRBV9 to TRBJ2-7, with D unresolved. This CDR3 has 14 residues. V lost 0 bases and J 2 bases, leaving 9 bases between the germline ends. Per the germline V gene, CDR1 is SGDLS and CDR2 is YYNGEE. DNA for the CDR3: TGTGCCAGCAGCGTAGGCCCAGCGACCTACGAGCAGTACTTC. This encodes CASSVGPATYEQYF.

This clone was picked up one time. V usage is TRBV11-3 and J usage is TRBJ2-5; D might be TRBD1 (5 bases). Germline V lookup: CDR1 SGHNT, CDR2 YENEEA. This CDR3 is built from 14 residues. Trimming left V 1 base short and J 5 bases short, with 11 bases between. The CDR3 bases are TGTGCCAGCAGCTTAGCTCAGGGATCGGAGACCCAGTACTTC. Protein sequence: CASSLAQGSETQYF.

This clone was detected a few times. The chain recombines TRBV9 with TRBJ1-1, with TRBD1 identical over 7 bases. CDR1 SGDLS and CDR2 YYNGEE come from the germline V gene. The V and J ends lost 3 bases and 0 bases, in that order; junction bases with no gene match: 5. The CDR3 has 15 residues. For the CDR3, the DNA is TGTGCCAGCAGCGGACCCGGGACAGTGAACACTGAAGCTTTCTTT. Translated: CASSGPGTVNTEAFF. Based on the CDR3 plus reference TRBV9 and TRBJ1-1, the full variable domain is DSGVTQTPKHLITATGQRVTLRCSPRSGDLSVYWYQQSLDQGLQFLIQYYNGEERAKGNILERFSAQQFPDLHSELNLSSLELGDSALYFCASSGPGTVNTEAFFGQGTRLTVV.

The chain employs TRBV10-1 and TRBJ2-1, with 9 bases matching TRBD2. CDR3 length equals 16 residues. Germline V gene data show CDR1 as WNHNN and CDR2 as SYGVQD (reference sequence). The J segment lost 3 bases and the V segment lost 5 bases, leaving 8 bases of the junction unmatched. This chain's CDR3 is CASSSGTSIVYNEQFF. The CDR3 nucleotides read TGCGCCAGCAGTTCTGGGACTAGCATCGTCTACAATGAGCAGTTCTTC.

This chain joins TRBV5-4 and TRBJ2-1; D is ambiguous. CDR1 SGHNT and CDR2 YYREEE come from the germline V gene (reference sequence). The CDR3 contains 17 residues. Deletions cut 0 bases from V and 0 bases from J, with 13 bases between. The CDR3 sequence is CASSLAVAVISYNEQFF. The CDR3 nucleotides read TGTGCCAGCAGCTTGGCGGTGGCCGTTATCTCCTACAATGAGCAGTTCTTC.

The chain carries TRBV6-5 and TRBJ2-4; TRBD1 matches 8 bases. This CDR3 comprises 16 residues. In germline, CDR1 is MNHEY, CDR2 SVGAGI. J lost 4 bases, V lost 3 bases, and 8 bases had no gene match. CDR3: CASSYIQGEAKNIQYF. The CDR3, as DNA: TGTGCCAGCAGTTATATACAGGGGGAAGCTAAAAACATTCAGTACTTC.

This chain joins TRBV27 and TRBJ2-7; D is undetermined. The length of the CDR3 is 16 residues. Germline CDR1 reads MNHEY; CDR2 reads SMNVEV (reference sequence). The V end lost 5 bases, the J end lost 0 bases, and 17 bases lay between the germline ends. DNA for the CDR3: TGTGCCAGCAGTCAAAGGCCACTACGAAACTCCTACGAGCAGTACTTC. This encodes CASSQRPLRNSYEQYF.

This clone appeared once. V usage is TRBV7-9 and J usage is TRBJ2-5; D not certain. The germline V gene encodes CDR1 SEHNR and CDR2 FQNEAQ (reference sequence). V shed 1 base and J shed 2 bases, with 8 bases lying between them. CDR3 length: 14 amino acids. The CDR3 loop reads CASSLEGLQETQYF. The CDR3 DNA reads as TGTGCCAGCAGCTTAGAGGGCTTGCAAGAGACCCAGTACTTC.

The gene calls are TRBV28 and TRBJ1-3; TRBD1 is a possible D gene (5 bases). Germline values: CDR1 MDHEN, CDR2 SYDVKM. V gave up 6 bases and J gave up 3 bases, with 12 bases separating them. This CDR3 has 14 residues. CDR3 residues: CASRPGGSGNTIYF. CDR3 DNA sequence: TGTGCCAGCAGGCCGGGGGGTAGTGGAAACACCATATATTTT. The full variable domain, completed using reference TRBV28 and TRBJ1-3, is DVKVTQSSRYLVKRTGEKVFLECVQDMDHENMFWYRQDPGLGLRLIYFSYDVKMKEKGDIPEGYSVSREKKERFSLILESASTNQTSMYLCASRPGGSGNTIYFGEGSWLTVV.